What follows describes a single T cell receptor (beta chain). Antigen unknown. This table comes from immunoSEQ multiplex PCR, and its TCRdb copy is limited to in-frame clones, with some not included. The sample lists about 70,000 clones, just under 95% occurring once. The sample comes from a study of lymphopenia after photon versus proton radiotherapy. Study-wide points: In patients who died, overall survival fell as post-nadir TCR diversity dropped more. Only patients who died were analyzed for survival; proton advantage is unproven. After the lymphocyte nadir, photon-treated repertoires showed oligoclonal expansion, especially of CD8+ Temra cells. Proton therapy kept repertoires fairly stable, unlike photons, which gained effector/memory cells.

The TCR sequence derives from a woman in her 40s with cholangiocarcinoma. Source: peripheral blood, taken from a patient treated with photon-based radiotherapy.

CDR3 loop: CASSLRTGKGNTEAFF. The CDR3 region has the DNA TGTGCCAGCAGCCTAAGGACAGGGAAAGGGAACACTGAAGCTTTCTTT. V usage is TRBV7-6 and J usage is TRBJ1-1; 8 bases are shared with TRBD1. The CDR3 has 16 amino acids. Germline lookup yields CDR1 SGHVS and CDR2 FNYEAQ. With 5 bases clipped from V and 1 base from J, the junction kept 9 bases outside the gene matches.